What follows are 27 T cell receptor beta chains derived from one specimen sequenced in a study of CD8 T cells in ankylosing spondylitis. TCRdb passed the 5' RACE reads through MiXCR, listing each CDR3 protein once. The table lists a few hundred thousand distinct CDR3 sequences, 15% to 20% of them singletons. Source material: blood, either unsorted or a sorted T cell fraction (not recorded which). Source of these receptors: a male donor with ankylosing spondylitis or in good health (not recorded which).

The rearrangement joins TRBV27 to TRBJ2-7; D ambiguous. CDR1 MNHEY and CDR2 SMNVEV come from the germline V gene (reference sequence). The CDR3 sequence is 16 residues long. V was clipped by 0 bases and J by 3 bases, with 15 bases between them. In DNA, the CDR3 is TGTGCCAGCAGTTTATCTGTCGGGCCCCTATTCTACGAGCAGTACTTC. This encodes CASSLSVGPLFYEQYF.

Many counts were recorded for this clonotype. The rearrangement joins TRBV5-1 to TRBJ2-4; 7 bases agree with TRBD2. The V segment lost 0 bases and the J segment 6 bases; nucleotides outside the gene matches: 12. This CDR3 comprises 17 residues. The germline CDR1 and CDR2 sequences are SGHRS and YFSETQ. The CDR3: CASSLDLGGGPGNIQYF. DNA for the CDR3: TGCGCCAGCAGCTTGGATCTGGGGGGAGGGCCGGGAAACATTCAGTACTTC.

This clonotype was seen only a few times. The chain has TRBV27 and TRBJ2-5, with D tentatively TRBD1 (6 bases). The germline gives CDR1 MNHEY, CDR2 SMNVEV (reference sequence). V was shortened by 5 bases and J by 2 bases, with 18 bases between the two germline ends. CDR3 length: 16 amino acids. CDR3 sequence: CASSNTGIRAQETQYF. The CDR3 DNA sequence: TGTGCCAGCAGTAATACAGGGATAAGGGCACAAGAGACCCAGTACTTC.

This clonotype was seen a handful of times. The chain uses TRBV12-3 or TRBV12-4 and TRBJ2-3; D unresolved. The V gene lost 4 bases and the J gene lost 5 bases, with 10 bases spanning the gap. The CDR3 covers 13 residues. The CDR3 loop reads CASSYQLGDTQYF. CDR3 nucleotide sequence: TGTGCCAGCAGTTACCAACTGGGAGATACGCAGTATTTT.

The chain has TRBV6-2 or TRBV6-3 and TRBJ2-2; 7 bases fit TRBD2. The germline V gene has CDR1 MNHEY and CDR2 SVGEGT. The ends lost 7 bases at V and 4 bases at J; junction bases unmatched: 9. This CDR3 region has 15 residues. For the CDR3, the DNA is TGTGCCAGCACCCTCCCGGGGAGGGGCACCGGGGAGCTGTTTTTT. Residues: CASTLPGRGTGELFF.

Many counts were recorded for this clonotype. The rearrangement uses TRBV4-3 and TRBJ2-7, with 10 bases matching TRBD2. The junction had 9 bases not matched to a gene; V was cut back by 3 bases and J by 7 bases. CDR1 LGHNA and CDR2 YSLEER come from the germline V gene. There are 15 residues in the CDR3. CDR3 DNA: TGCGCCAGCAGCCAGTCACTAGCGGGGTCTGGAGAGCAGTACTTC. Translation: CASSQSLAGSGEQYF.

This clonotype was observed a few times. This chain joins TRBV18 and TRBJ2-5, with TRBD1 matching over 8 bases. Germline V gene data show CDR1 as KGHSH and CDR2 as LQKENI. The CDR3 totals 14 residues. The junction had 3 bases not matched to a gene; V was cut back by 2 bases and J by 4 bases. In DNA form, the CDR3 reads TGTGCCAGCTCACCAGGACAGGGACGAGAGACCCAGTACTTC. This encodes CASSPGQGRETQYF.

The chain uses TRBV27 and TRBJ2-6; D possibly corresponds to TRBD2 (6 bases). The CDR3 spans 18 residues. V dropped 5 bases and J dropped 1 base, with 18 bases sitting between them. Germline assignment: CDR1 MNHEY and CDR2 SMNVEV (reference sequence). In DNA, the CDR3 is TGTGCCAGCAGTCCCTCTGGAGGGATCATATCTGGGGCCAACGTCCTGACTTTC. Its protein product is CASSPSGGIISGANVLTF.

The chain recombines TRBV20-1 with TRBJ2-1, with D perhaps matching TRBD1 or TRBD2 (5 bases each). V lost 1 base and J 0 bases, leaving 13 bases between the germline ends. There are 16 residues in the CDR3. Germline V gives CDR1 DFQATT, CDR2 SNEGSKA (reference sequence). The CDR3 DNA is TGCAGTGCTAGAGCGGGGCAGGGTAGCTCCTACAATGAGCAGTTCTTC. Its translation is CSARAGQGSSYNEQFF.

This clonotype came up many times. J is TRBJ2-4 and V is TRBV5-1, with a weak D call TRBD1 (5 bases). Trimming cost V 4 bases and J 0 bases, with 14 bases left between them. CDR1 SGHRS and CDR2 YFSETQ come from the germline V gene. The CDR3 loop spans 16 amino acids. CDR3 sequence (DNA): TGCGCCAGCAGCCCTACAGGAGACCTAGCCAAAAACATTCAGTACTTC. Amino acids: CASSPTGDLAKNIQYF.

This clonotype has a handful of counts. J is TRBJ1-3 and V is TRBV7-9; D might be TRBD1 (5 bases). CDR1 and CDR2 from the germline V gene are SEHNR and FQNEAQ (reference sequence). Deletions cut 4 bases from V and 2 bases from J, with 15 bases between. This CDR3 is 16 amino acids long. Here the CDR3 reads CASSYTRDPPGNTIYF. The CDR3 region has the DNA TGTGCCAGCAGCTACACCCGGGACCCTCCTGGAAACACCATATATTTT.

This clonotype was seen more than once but under ten times. The CDR3: CASSGLRRTKGNEQFF. The CDR3 DNA sequence: TGCGCCAGCAGCGGACTAAGGAGGACTAAAGGGAATGAGCAGTTCTTC. The V gene is TRBV4-3, the J gene TRBJ2-1, with D tentatively TRBD2 (6 bases). This CDR3 contains 16 residues. Germline V CDR1 and CDR2: LGHNA, YSLEER. Trimming removed 5 bases from V and 7 bases from J, with 21 bases in between.

This clonotype appeared many times. This sequence joins TRBV5-1 and TRBJ2-1, with TRBD2 identical over 12 bases. CDR1 and CDR2 from the germline V gene are SGHRS and YFSETQ. CDR3 length: 15 residues. V lost 0 bases and J lost 9; bases outside the gene matches: 4. The CDR3 here is CASSLGLAGEVEQFF. Written as DNA, the CDR3 is TGCGCCAGCAGCTTGGGACTAGCGGGAGAGGTTGAGCAGTTCTTC.

This clonotype was seen a few times. The chain combines TRBV7-3 with TRBJ2-2; D is unresolved. This CDR3 has 13 amino acids. V was cut by 5 bases and J by 7 bases, with 11 bases left in between. Germline V CDR1 and CDR2: SGHTA, FQGTGA. CDR3 sequence: CASSPRFDGELFF. Written as DNA, the CDR3 is TGTGCCAGCAGCCCTCGTTTCGACGGGGAGCTGTTTTTT. Filled out from reference TRBV7-3 and TRBJ2-2, the complete variable domain reads GAGVSQTPSNKVTEKGKYVELRCDPISGHTALYWYRQSLGQGPEFLIYFQGTGAADDSGLPNDRFFAVRPEGSVSTLKIQRTERGDSAVYLCASSPRFDGELFFGEGSRLTVL.

The chain is built from TRBV4-1 and TRBJ2-1, with D perhaps matching TRBD2 (5 bases). Germline lookup yields CDR1 MGHRA and CDR2 YSYEKL. The ends were cut back, 1 base at V and 7 bases at J, with 17 bases in the middle. CDR3 size: 16 residues. CDR3 bases: TGCGCCAGCAGCCAAGCCAACCCGGGAACCGGAAATGAGCAGTTCTTC. It yields the protein CASSQANPGTGNEQFF.

The chain employs TRBV9 and TRBJ2-3, with 9 bases fitting TRBD1. V shed 0 bases, J shed 5 bases, and the junction held 7 bases outside the gene matches. The CDR3 totals 16 residues. Germline CDR1 is SGDLS and CDR2 is YYNGEE. Written as DNA, the CDR3 is TGTGCCAGCAGCGTAGGGGGGACAGGGCTCGGAGATACGCAGTATTTT. Its translation is CASSVGGTGLGDTQYF.

The rearrangement links TRBV4-1 to TRBJ2-7, with D perhaps TRBD1 or TRBD2 (5 bases each). This CDR3 contains 17 residues. Per germline, CDR1 MGHRA and CDR2 YSYEKL. V was shortened by 3 bases and J by 3 bases, with 21 bases between the two germline ends. CDR3 DNA: TGCGCCAGCAGCCAGGGGCTCCTTGTATCGAGGGACTACGAGCAGTACTTC. This translates into CASSQGLLVSRDYEQYF.

This clonotype was recorded at least ten times. The CDR3 region is CASSSDRSQPQHF. The CDR3 DNA is TGTGCCAGCAGTTCGGACAGATCTCAGCCCCAGCATTTT. This chain connects TRBV27 to TRBJ1-5, with D possibly being TRBD1 (6 bases). The CDR3 loop spans 13 amino acids. V gave up 4 bases and J gave up 6 bases, with 10 bases separating them. Germline CDR1 is MNHEY and CDR2 is SMNVEV (reference sequence).

J is TRBJ2-3 and V is TRBV20-1, with 8 bases lining up with TRBD2. This CDR3 is 13 amino acids long. J gave up 4 bases and V 7 bases, and 7 bases lay outside the gene matches. Germline-derived CDR1 and CDR2 are DFQATT and SNEGSKA (reference sequence). For the CDR3, the DNA is TGCAGTGACTTGCGGGAGGACGCAGATACGCAGTATTTT. Translation gives CSDLREDADTQYF.

Many counts were recorded for this clonotype. The chain uses TRBV4-1 and TRBJ2-2; D perhaps matches TRBD1 (6 bases). Trimming took off 1 base at V and 4 bases at J, with 19 bases between the two ends. This CDR3 has 18 amino acids. Germline loops: CDR1 MGHRA, CDR2 YSYEKL. CDR3 coding DNA: TGCGCCAGCAGCCAAGGCCCTCGGAGCAGGGGAAGCACCGGGGAGCTGTTTTTT. Encoded protein: CASSQGPRSRGSTGELFF.

This clonotype was picked up a small number of times. The chain uses TRBV4-2 and TRBJ2-7; TRBD2 agrees at 7 bases. The CDR3 runs to 15 residues. V lost 2 bases and J lost 2; bases outside the gene matches: 6. The germline V gene has CDR1 LGHNA and CDR2 YNFKEQ. Here the CDR3 DNA reads TGTGCCAGCAGCCAACCGGGACTATCAACCTACGAGCAGTACTTC. Amino acids: CASSQPGLSTYEQYF.

This clonotype was observed at least ten times. This chain connects TRBV5-1 to TRBJ2-7; TRBD1 might be the D (5 bases). The CDR3 has 15 amino acids. The V gene's germline CDR1 is SGHRS and CDR2 YFSETQ. Between the trimmed V and J ends, which lost 5 bases and 2 bases, there was a span of 17 bases. CDR3 nucleotide sequence: TGCGCCAGCAGTCCATCGAGCACAGGAACCTACGAGCAGTACTTC. Residues: CASSPSSTGTYEQYF.

This clonotype was counted only a few times. The rearrangement uses TRBV7-2 and TRBJ2-3; D uncertain. CDR1 and CDR2 (germline): SGHTA, FQGNSA. The CDR3 has 16 amino acids. With 2 bases removed from V and 0 bases from J, the gap between germline ends came to 12 bases. The CDR3 loop reads CASSLSPKFSTDTQYF. As DNA, the CDR3 is TGTGCCAGCAGCTTAAGTCCTAAATTCAGCACAGATACGCAGTATTTT.

The J gene is TRBJ2-5, the V gene TRBV3-1; no clear D gene. V lost 3 bases, J lost 5 bases, and 22 bases lay in between. The CDR3 loop spans 17 amino acids. Germline V gene sequence: CDR1 LGHDT, CDR2 YNNKEL (reference sequence). The CDR3 DNA sequence: TGTGCCAGCAGCCAGGAAAAAATCGAGGCAAATGGGGAGACCCAGTACTTC. Translated, it gives CASSQEKIEANGETQYF.

The gene calls are TRBV12-3 or TRBV12-4 and TRBJ1-4; D call uncertain. This CDR3 is built from 12 residues. Trimming pared 3 bases from V and 7 bases from J, leaving 6 bases between. Written as DNA, the CDR3 is TGTGCCAGCAGTTTTGGAGGTGAAAAACTGTTTTTT. This codes for CASSFGGEKLFF.

A few counts support this clonotype. V and J are TRBV29-1 and TRBJ2-3; D possibly uses TRBD1 or TRBD2 (5 bases each). The CDR3 covers 14 residues. Germline V CDR1 and CDR2: SQVTM, ANQGSEA. The germline V and J ends were trimmed by 6 bases and 1 base, with 14 bases remaining between them. The CDR3 DNA reads as TGCAGCGTCTGGGGGTTCGGGGGCACAGATACGCAGTATTTT. Encoded protein: CSVWGFGGTDTQYF.

V is TRBV27 and J is TRBJ2-3; possible D gene TRBD2, 5 bases. Per the germline V gene, CDR1 is MNHEY and CDR2 is SMNVEV (reference sequence). Trimming pared 2 bases from V and 2 bases from J, leaving 14 bases between. The CDR3 runs 16 residues. CDR3 protein: CASSLLLSGYTDTQYF. The CDR3 nucleotides are TGTGCCAGCAGTTTACTCCTCTCGGGGTACACAGATACGCAGTATTTT.